This T cell receptor (beta chain) appears in the sequencing data of a study of post-analysis software for immune sequencing data. Across the whole study: There were relapsing-remitting, secondary progressive and progressive-relapsing multiple sclerosis among the disease courses included.

The library was made from cDNA and included unique molecular identifiers. The T cell input of roughly 0.95 to 11 million gave about half a million cDNA molecules. A single record per CDR3 protein comes from TCRdb applying MiXCR to the PCR reads. Of fewer than 850,000 distinct CDR3 sequences listed, 40% to 55% are singletons. Study-wide points: Same-batch samples co-clustered strongly by F measure. Patients showed TRBV5-6, TRBV5-1 and TRBV20-1 among a handful of TRBV segments more frequent than in controls. A significant reduction in normalized Chao1 diversity was observed in multiple sclerosis patients versus controls.

Looked up from germline, CDR1 is SGHAT and CDR2 is FQNNGV. The CDR3 extends over 13 amino acids. V was shortened by 4 bases and J by 6 bases, with 10 bases between the two germline ends. Notes on this clonotype: Antigen: not known.

The sample was blood. The J gene is TRBJ2-1, the V gene TRBV11-2; the D gene is possibly TRBD2 (6 bases). This receptor was identified in a girl between 5 and 17 years old with multiple sclerosis. CDR3: CASSSLAVNEQFF. CDR3 coding DNA: TGTGCCAGCAGCTCACTAGCCGTCAATGAGCAGTTCTTC.